This T cell receptor beta chain was sequenced during a study of CD8+CD57+ T cells in acquired aplastic anemia. Whole-study context: Sorted CD4+ and CD8+ cells gave an average of roughly 3.5 ug of DNA.

Study results and caveats: Approximately 29 was the count of CD8+ CDR3 sequences that patients shared with controls.

Of note for this clonotype: Its antigen is still unknown. The junction departs from the called germline gene at one end, perhaps through a read error.

TCR beta VDJ and CDR3 profiles were obtained from a genomic DNA template. TCRdb recomputed calls from the reads with MiXCR, one row per CDR3 protein. The profile covers some 290,000 distinct CDR3 sequences, with 45% to 70% appearing a single time and 8% taken by the ten largest. The source is a human donor with severe aplastic anemia or a healthy control (not recorded which). Sequenced material: sorted CD4+, CD8+, or CD8+CD57+ T cells (not recorded which) from PBMCs.

CDR3 region: CASTVGSGAYNEQFF. The CDR3 bases are TGTGCCAGCACCGTAGGTAGCGGAGCTTACAATGAGCAGTTCTTC. V and J are TRBV9 and TRBJ2-1; D is perhaps TRBD2 (6 bases). Germline values: CDR1 SGDLS, CDR2 YYNGEE. The CDR3 consists of 15 residues.